Included here is one T cell receptor (beta chain) sequence, with context. Physicians reached a diagnosis by relying on clinical symptoms, serum thyroxine, TRAb, thyroid ultrasound and orbital computed tomography. The CDR3 covers 15 residues. The V end was cut by 6 bases, the J end by 4 bases, with 18 bases between. CDR1 is MNHEY and CDR2 is SVGAGI in the germline V gene. The sample comes from a study of Graves' ophthalmopathy and Graves' hyperthyroidism. CDR3 regions of TCR beta were amplified from RNA transcripts. The first-round RT-PCR employed HTBI primers together with the Qiagen OneStep RT-PCR kit. A multiplex PCR was then performed as the second round. TCRdb called the multiplex PCR reads again in MiXCR, with one record for every CDR3 protein. This table holds approximately 1.2 million distinct CDR3 sequences, 35% to 40% found once.

This sequence joins TRBV6-5 and TRBJ1-1; D not resolved. The sequencing sample was made of peripheral blood or thyroid tissue (not recorded which). This TCR came from an adult man with Graves' hyperthyroidism. The CDR3 here is CASRKNRALGTEAFF. In DNA, the CDR3 is TGTGCCAGCAGGAAGAACAGAGCCTTGGGCACTGAAGCTTTCTTT.